The text below deals with one TCR beta chain. These data come from a study of OX40 agonist ivuxolimab in advanced cancers. Study as a whole: Patients undergoing dose escalation presented with hepatocellular carcinoma, melanoma, renal cell or head and neck cancer.

Clones were sequenced by immunoSEQ multiplex PCR, and TCRdb holds only the in-frame ones, with some missing. In the table there are 65,000 to 90,000 clones, over 75% of which are singletons. This sample comprised CD4+ or CD8+ T cells sorted from blood, obtained in a trial of the OX40 agonist ivuxolimab. The sequence was collected from an adult with an advanced solid tumor such as melanoma, head and neck, liver or kidney cancer.

CDR3 coding DNA: TGTGCCAGCTCACCACCAAGCCAAAGATCCTACGAGCAGTACTTC. Translating gives CASSPPSQRSYEQYF. The chain joins TRBV18 to TRBJ2-7; D not certain. Germline V gene sequence: CDR1 KGHSH, CDR2 LQKENI. Trimming removed 0 bases at V and 1 base at J, with 10 bases between. The CDR3 has 15 residues.